What follows are 3 T cell receptor beta chains derived from one specimen sequenced in a study. TCRdb itself ran the 5' RACE reads through MiXCR, one entry per CDR3 protein. The sample consists of tens of thousands of distinct CDR3 sequences, roughly 31% of them appearing once. Input material: tumor-infiltrating memory CD4+ T cells sorted from the breast tumor. Subset defined: memory CD4+ T cells, CD4+CD45RO+CD25-. These TCRs come from a female donor with breast cancer.

This clonotype was recorded at least ten times. The rearrangement joins TRBV4-1 to TRBJ2-6, with D perhaps matching TRBD1 (5 bases). The CDR3 has 15 amino acids. Trimming stripped 2 bases from V and 0 bases from J, with 5 bases between. Per germline, CDR1 MGHRA and CDR2 YSYEKL. The CDR3 spells CASSQTGSGANVLTF. The CDR3 DNA follows: TGCGCCAGCAGCCAAACAGGCTCTGGGGCCAACGTCCTGACTTTC.

In its sample, this clonotype is medium-sized (0.01 to 0.1%). The V and J genes are TRBV28 and TRBJ2-3; D ambiguous. Trimming stripped 4 bases from V and 1 base from J, with 9 bases between. The CDR3 spans 14 residues. From germline, CDR1 is MDHEN and CDR2 SYDVKM. CDR3 nucleotides: TGTGCCAGCAGTTCAGGAAAACGCACAGATACGCAGTATTTT. Its translation is CASSSGKRTDTQYF.

This clonotype was counted ten times or more. V and J are TRBV27 and TRBJ1-6; D may be TRBD1 (5 bases). CDR3 length: 11 amino acids. Germline V gene lookup returns CDR1 MNHEY and CDR2 SMNVEV (reference sequence). V was trimmed by 6 bases and J by 13 bases, leaving 10 bases between them. Here the CDR3 DNA reads TGTGCCAGCAGCCCCGGGGGGCCCCTCCACTTT. Residues: CASSPGGPLHF.